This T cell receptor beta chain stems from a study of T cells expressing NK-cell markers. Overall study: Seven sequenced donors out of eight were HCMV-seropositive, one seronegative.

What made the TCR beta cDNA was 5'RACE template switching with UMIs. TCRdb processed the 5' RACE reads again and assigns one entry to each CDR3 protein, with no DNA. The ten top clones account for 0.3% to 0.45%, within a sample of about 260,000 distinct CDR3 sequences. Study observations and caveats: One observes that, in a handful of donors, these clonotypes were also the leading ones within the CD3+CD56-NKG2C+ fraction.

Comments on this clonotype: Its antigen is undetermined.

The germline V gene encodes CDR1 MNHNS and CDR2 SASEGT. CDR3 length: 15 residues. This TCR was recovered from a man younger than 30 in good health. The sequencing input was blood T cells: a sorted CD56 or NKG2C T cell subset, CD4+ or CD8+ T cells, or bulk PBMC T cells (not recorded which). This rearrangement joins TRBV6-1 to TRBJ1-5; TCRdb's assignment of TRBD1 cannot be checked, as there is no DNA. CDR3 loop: CASMARQSSNQPQHF.